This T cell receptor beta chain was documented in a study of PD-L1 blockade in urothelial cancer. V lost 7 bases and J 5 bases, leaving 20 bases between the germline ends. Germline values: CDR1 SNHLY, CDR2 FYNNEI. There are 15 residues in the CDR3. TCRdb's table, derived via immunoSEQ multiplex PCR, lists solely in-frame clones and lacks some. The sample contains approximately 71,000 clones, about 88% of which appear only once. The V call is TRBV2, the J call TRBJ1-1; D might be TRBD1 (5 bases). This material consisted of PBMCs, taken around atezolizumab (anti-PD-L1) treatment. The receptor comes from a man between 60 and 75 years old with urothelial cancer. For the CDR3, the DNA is TGTGCCAGCACTGTCGTCGGAGGGGAGTGGACTGAAGCTTTCTTT. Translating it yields CASTVVGGEWTEAFF.